This TCR beta chain stems from a study of T-cell reconstitution after alpha-beta-depleted transplantation in children. Whole-study results and caveats: Recipient T cells and thymic progenitors that survived gave rise to the high TCRbeta diversity observed at day 60 in some patients. As was reported, about two months after transplant, alpha-beta T cells came from several hundred expanded graft clones. T-cell numbers and diversity one year post-transplant derived largely from freshly generated T cells.

This clonotype was counted many times. The antigen is unknown. Unique molecular identifiers tagged the TCRbeta library. TCRdb passed the PCR reads through MiXCR, listing each CDR3 protein once. The repertoire includes about 830,000 distinct CDR3 sequences, approximately 15% of them detected once, and 5% sits in the top ten. CDR3 length equals 15 residues. Germline CDR1 reads SGHRS; CDR2 reads YFSETQ. Trimming at V came to 9 bases and at J to 2 bases, leaving 10 bases not matched to a gene. This chain links TRBV5-1 with TRBJ2-1; the match to TRBD2 covers 8 bases. This sequence was found in a male patient younger than 18 who had a stem cell transplant for acute lymphoblastic leukemia, so the T cells may come from the graft donor. This specimen consisted of PBMCs, mostly from graft donor cells, obtained 360 days after TCRalphabeta/CD19-depleted stem cell transplant. The CDR3 here is CATRSSSGPYNEQFF. Written as DNA, the CDR3 is TGCGCCACCCGTTCGTCTAGCGGGCCCTACAATGAGCAGTTCTTC.